This T cell receptor beta chain was recovered during a study of blood T cell repertoires in COVID-19. Looking at the study overall: The United States, Italy and Spain were the sources of the acute and convalescent COVID-19 samples. T cells, B-cell-depleted T cells, or PBMCs provided the cDNA or gDNA that served as material.

The V segment lost 1 base and the J segment 4 bases; nucleotides outside the gene matches: 2. Germline V lookup: CDR1 SGDLS, CDR2 YYNGEE. This CDR3 has 16 residues. Measured with immunoSEQ multiplex PCR; TCRdb has only the in-frame clones, and not every one. The top ten hold 4% to 6% of the sample, which has 75,000 to 90,000 clones, 80% seen once. The sequence derives from a woman aged 70-85 years with acute or convalescent COVID-19. Sequencing input: peripheral blood. The chain links TRBV9 to TRBJ2-3; 14 nucleotides agree with TRBD2. In DNA, the CDR3 is TGTGCCAGCAGCGTAAGGGGACTAGCGGGGGCAGATACGCAGTATTTT. Translating it yields CASSVRGLAGADTQYF. The full variable domain, rest sourced from reference TRBV9 and TRBJ2-3, is DSGVTQTPKHLITATGQRVTLRCSPRSGDLSVYWYQQSLDQGLQFLIQYYNGEERAKGNILERFSAQQFPDLHSELNLSSLELGDSALYFCASSVRGLAGADTQYFGPGTRLTVL.